This T cell receptor (beta chain) was sequenced during a study of CD8 T cell repertoires and HIV-1 epitope variants. The overall study: Twenty-five autologous and known Gag and Nef epitope variant peptides each stimulated T cells separately. Epitopes were three Gag families plus Nef HW9 and YT9. Separate from the cultures, 1M uncultured T cells served as baseline. Study-level points and caveats: No clonotypes responded to the TAALDMSHF plasma variant; 4 or 5 recognized KF9, one HW9.

Using immunoSEQ multiplex PCR, the repertoire was profiled, and TCRdb retains in-frame clones only, with some absent. The sample includes about 3,100 clones, approximately 70% of them seen just once. This clone was picked up a small number of times. What it binds is not known. Germline V gene lookup returns CDR1 SEHNR and CDR2 FQNEAQ (reference sequence). The J segment lost 7 bases and the V segment lost 5 bases, leaving 10 bases of the junction unmatched. This CDR3 has 14 amino acids. The TCR originated in a male donor with HIV. J is TRBJ1-1 and V is TRBV7-9; 7 positions agree with TRBD1. Sequenced sample: cultured CD8+ T cells derived from PBMCs. As DNA, the CDR3 is TGTGCCAGCAGCCTATCAGGGGGTAGCTATGAAGCTTTCTTT. Amino acids: CASSLSGGSYEAFF.